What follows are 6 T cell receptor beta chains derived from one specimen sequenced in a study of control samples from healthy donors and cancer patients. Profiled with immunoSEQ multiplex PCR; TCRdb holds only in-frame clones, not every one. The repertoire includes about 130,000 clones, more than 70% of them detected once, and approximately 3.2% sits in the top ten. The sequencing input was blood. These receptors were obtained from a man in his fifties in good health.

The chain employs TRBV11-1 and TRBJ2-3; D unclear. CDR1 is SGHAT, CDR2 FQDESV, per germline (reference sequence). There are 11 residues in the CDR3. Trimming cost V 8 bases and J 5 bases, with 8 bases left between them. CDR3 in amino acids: CASRSGDTQYF. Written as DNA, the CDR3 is TGTGCCAGCCGTTCGGGAGATACGCAGTATTTT. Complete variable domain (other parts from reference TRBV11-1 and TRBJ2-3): EAEVAQSPRYKITEKSQAVAFWCDPISGHATLYWYRQILGQGPELLVQFQDESVVDDSQLPKDRFSAERLKGVDSTLKIQPAELGDSAMYLCASRSGDTQYFGPGTRLTVL.

The CDR3: CASSEALGLVSYEQYF. For the CDR3, the DNA is TGTGCCAGCAGTGAAGCATTGGGACTAGTTTCCTACGAGCAGTACTTC. The genes are TRBV6-1 and TRBJ2-7; TRBD2 agrees at 8 bases. The CDR3 runs 16 residues. The germline V gene has CDR1 MNHNS and CDR2 SASEGT. Unmatched junction bases numbered 5, after V lost 0 bases and J lost 1 base.

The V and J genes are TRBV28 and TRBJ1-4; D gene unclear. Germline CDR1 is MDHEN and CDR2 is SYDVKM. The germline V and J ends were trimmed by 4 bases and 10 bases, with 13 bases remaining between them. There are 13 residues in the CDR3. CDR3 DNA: TGTGCCAGCAGTTCCCACAGTCCTCGAAAACTGTTTTTT. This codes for CASSSHSPRKLFF.

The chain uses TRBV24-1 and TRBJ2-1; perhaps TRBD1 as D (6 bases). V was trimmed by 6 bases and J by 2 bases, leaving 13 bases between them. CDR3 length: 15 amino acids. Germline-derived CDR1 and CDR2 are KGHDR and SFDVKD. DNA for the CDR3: TGTGCCACCAGTCTCCCAGGGGCCACCTACAATGAGCAGTTCTTC. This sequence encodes CATSLPGATYNEQFF.

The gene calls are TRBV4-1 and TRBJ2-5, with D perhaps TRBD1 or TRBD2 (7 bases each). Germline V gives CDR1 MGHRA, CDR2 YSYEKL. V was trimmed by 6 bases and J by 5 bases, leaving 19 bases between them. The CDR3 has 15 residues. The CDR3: CASRAGQSSRETQYF. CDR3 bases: TGCGCCAGCAGAGCGGGACAGTCATCCAGGGAGACCCAGTACTTC.

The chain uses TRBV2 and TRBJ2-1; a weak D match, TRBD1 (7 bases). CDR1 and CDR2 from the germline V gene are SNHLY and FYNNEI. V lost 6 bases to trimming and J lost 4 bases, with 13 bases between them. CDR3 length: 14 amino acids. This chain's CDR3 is CASRAGQNYNEQFF. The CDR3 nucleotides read TGTGCCAGCAGGGCGGGACAGAATTACAATGAGCAGTTCTTC. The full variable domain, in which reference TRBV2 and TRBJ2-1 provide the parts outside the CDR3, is EPEVTQTPSHQVTQMGQEVILRCVPISNHLYFYWYRQILGQKVEFLVSFYNNEISEKSEIFDDQFSVERPDGSNFTLKIRSTKLEDSAMYFCASRAGQNYNEQFFGPGTRLTVL.